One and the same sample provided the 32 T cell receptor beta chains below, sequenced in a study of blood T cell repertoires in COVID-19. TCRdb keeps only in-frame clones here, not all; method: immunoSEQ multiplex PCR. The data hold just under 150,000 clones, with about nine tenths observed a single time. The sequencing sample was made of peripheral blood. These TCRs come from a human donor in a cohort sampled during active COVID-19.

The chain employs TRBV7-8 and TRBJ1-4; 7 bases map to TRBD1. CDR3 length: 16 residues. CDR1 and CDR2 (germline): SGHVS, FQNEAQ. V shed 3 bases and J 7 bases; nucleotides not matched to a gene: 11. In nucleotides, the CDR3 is TGTGCCAGCAGCTTGACCCAACAGGGGCCCTTTGAAAAACTGTTTTTT. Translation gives CASSLTQQGPFEKLFF.

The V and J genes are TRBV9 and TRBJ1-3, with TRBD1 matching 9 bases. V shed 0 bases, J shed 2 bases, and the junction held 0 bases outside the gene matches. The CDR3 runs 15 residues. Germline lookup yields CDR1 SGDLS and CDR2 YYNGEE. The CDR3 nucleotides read TGTGCCAGCAGCGTAGGGACAGGGGCTGGAAACACCATATATTTT. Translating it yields CASSVGTGAGNTIYF.

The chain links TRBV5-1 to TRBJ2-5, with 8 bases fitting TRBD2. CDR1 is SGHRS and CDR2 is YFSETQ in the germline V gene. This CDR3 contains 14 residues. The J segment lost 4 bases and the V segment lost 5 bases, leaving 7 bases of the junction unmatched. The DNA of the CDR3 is TGCGCCAGCAGTAGGACTAGCCGAATAGAGACCCAGTACTTC. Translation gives CASSRTSRIETQYF.

The CDR3: CASSERTGGSYNEQFF. The CDR3 DNA is TGTGCCAGCAGTGAACGGACAGGGGGGTCCTACAATGAGCAGTTCTTC. The V gene is TRBV6-1, the J gene TRBJ2-1; the match to TRBD1 covers 10 bases. Germline loops: CDR1 MNHNS, CDR2 SASEGT. The CDR3 loop spans 16 amino acids. The trim removed 2 bases at V and 1 base at J, leaving 2 bases unmatched.

Here the CDR3 reads CASSPSGVGGLEQYF. The DNA for the CDR3 is TGTGCCAGCTCACCTAGTGGAGTAGGGGGCCTCGAGCAGTACTTC. The chain joins TRBV18 to TRBJ2-7; 7 nucleotides align to TRBD1. There are 15 residues in the CDR3. Germline V gene data show CDR1 as KGHSH and CDR2 as LQKENI. The V segment lost 3 bases and the J segment 6 bases; nucleotides outside the gene matches: 11.

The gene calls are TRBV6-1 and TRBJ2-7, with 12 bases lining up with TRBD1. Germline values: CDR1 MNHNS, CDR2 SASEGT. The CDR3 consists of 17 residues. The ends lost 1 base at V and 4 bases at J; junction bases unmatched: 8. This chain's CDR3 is CASSEVGRGQGAYEQYF. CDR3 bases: TGTGCCAGCAGTGAAGTCGGAAGGGGACAGGGGGCTTACGAGCAGTACTTC.

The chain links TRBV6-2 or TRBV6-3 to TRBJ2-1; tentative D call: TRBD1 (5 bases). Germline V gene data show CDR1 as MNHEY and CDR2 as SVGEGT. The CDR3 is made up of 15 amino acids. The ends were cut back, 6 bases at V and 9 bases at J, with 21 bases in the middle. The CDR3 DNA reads TGTGCCAGCAGCTCCGGACAATCCTGGGTTAGTGAGCAGTTCTTC. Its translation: CASSSGQSWVSEQFF.

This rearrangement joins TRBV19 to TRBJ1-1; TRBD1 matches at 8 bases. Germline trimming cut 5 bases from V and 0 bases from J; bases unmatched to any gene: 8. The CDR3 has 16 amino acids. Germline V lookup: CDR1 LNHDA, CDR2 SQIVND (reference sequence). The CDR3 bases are TGTGCCAGTAGTGTCTACAGGGGGGCCATGAACACTGAAGCTTTCTTT. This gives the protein CASSVYRGAMNTEAFF.

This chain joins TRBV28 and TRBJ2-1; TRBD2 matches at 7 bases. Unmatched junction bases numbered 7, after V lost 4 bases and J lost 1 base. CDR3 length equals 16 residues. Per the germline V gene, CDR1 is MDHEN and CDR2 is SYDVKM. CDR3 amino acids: CASSSLGGGSYNEQFF. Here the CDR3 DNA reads TGTGCCAGCAGTTCCCTAGGCGGGGGTTCCTACAATGAGCAGTTCTTC.

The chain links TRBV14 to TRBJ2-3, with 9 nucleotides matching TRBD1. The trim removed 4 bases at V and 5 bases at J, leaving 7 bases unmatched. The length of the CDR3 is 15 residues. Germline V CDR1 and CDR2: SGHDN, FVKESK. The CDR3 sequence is CASSRWTGDRDTQYF. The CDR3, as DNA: TGTGCCAGCAGCCGGTGGACAGGGGATAGAGATACGCAGTATTTT.

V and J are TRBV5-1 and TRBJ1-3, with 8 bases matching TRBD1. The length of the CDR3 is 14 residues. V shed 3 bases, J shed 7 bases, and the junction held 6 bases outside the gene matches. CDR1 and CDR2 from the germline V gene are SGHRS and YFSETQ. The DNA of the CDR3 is TGCGCCAGCAGCTGGGGGGACAGGCTCAACACCATATATTTT. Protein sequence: CASSWGDRLNTIYF.

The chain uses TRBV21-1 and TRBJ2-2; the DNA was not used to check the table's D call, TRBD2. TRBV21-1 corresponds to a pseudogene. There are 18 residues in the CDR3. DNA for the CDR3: TGTGCCAGCAGTAAAAGGGTCCTAGCGGGGCCTCCGGGCGGGGAGCTGTTTTTT. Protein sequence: CASSKRVLAGPPGGELFF.

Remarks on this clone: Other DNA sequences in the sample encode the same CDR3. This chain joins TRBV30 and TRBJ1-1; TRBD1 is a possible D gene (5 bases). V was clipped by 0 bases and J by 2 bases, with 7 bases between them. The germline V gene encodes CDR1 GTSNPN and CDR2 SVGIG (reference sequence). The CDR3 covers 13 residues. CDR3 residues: CAWSVQGNTEAFF. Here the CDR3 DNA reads TGTGCCTGGAGTGTCCAGGGTAACACTGAAGCTTTCTTT.

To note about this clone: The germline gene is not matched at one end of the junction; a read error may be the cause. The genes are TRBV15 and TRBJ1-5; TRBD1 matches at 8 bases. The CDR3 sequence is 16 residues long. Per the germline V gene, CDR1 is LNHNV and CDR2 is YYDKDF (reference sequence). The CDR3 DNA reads TGTGCCACCAGCTTTGACAGGGGAAAAGGCAATCGGCCCCAGCATTTT. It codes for CATSFDRGKGNRPQHF.

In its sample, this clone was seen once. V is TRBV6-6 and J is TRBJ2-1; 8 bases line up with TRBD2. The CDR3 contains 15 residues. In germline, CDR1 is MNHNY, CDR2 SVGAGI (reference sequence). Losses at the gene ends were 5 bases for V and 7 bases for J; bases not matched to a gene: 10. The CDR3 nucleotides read TGTGCCAGCAGTGCCTTGAGAGCGGGGGATAATGAGCAGTTCTTC. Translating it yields CASSALRAGDNEQFF.

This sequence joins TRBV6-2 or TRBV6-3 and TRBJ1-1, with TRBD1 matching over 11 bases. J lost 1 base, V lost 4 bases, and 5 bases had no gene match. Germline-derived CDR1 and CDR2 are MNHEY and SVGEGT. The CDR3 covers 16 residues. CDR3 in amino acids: CASSSGTGGTNTEAFF. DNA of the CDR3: TGTGCCAGCAGTTCGGGGACAGGGGGGACGAACACTGAAGCTTTCTTT.

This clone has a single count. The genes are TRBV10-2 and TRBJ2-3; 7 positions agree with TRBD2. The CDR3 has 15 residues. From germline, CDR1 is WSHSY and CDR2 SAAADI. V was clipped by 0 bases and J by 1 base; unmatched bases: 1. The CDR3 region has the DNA TGCGCCAGCAGTGAGTCTCGGGGGGGCACAGATACGCAGTATTTT. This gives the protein CASSESRGGTDTQYF.

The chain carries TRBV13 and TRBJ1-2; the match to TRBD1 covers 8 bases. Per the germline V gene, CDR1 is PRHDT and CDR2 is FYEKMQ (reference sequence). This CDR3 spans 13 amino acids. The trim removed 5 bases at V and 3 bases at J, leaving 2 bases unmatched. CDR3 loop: CASSQGQDYGYTF. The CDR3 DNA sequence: TGTGCCAGCAGCCAGGGACAGGACTATGGCTACACCTTC.

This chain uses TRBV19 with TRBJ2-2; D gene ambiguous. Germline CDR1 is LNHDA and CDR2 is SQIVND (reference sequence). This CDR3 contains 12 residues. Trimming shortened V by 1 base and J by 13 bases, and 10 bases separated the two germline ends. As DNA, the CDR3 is TGTGCCAGTAGTATAGGATCCGGCGGGCTGTTTTTT. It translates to CASSIGSGGLFF.

For the CDR3, the DNA is TGTGCCAGCAGTCTGGGCGCGGGCGAAGCTTTCTTT. This sequence encodes CASSLGAGEAFF. The V gene is TRBV6-2 or TRBV6-3, the J gene TRBJ1-1; D gene ambiguous. Germline-derived CDR1 and CDR2 are MNHEY and SVGEGT. V was pared by 5 bases and J by 8 bases, with 12 bases between. There are 12 residues in the CDR3.

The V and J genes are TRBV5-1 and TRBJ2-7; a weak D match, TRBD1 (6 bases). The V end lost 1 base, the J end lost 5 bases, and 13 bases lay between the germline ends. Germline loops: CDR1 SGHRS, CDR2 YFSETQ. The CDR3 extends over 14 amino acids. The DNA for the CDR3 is TGCGCCAGCAGCTTGTCCCAGGGGTCGCACGAGCAGTACTTC. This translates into CASSLSQGSHEQYF.

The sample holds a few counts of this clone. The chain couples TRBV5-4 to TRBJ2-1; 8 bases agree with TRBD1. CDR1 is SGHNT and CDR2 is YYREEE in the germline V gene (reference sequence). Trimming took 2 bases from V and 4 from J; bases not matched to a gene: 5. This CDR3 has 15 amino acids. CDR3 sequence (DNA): TGTGCCAGCAGCTTTGCAGGGGGCGGGTACAATGAGCAGTTCTTC. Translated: CASSFAGGGYNEQFF.

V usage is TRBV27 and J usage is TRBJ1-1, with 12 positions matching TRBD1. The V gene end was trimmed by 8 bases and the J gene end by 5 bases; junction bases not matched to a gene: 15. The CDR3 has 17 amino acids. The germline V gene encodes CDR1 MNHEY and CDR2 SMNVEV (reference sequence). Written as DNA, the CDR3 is TGTGCCAGCGCTTCTCGGGGGACAGGGGGCGGAAGAACTGAAGCTTTCTTT. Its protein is CASASRGTGGGRTEAFF.

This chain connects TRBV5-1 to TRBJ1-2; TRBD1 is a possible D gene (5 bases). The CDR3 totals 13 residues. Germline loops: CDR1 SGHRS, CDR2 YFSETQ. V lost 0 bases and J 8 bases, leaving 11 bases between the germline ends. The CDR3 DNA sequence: TGCGCCAGCAGCTTGGGGCAGGGAAAGGGCTACACCTTC. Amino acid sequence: CASSLGQGKGYTF.

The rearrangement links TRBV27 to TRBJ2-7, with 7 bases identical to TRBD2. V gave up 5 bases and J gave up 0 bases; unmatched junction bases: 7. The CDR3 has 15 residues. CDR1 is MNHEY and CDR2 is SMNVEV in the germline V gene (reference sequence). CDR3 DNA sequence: TGTGCCAGCAGTCTGGGGGGGATGGGCTCCTACGAGCAGTACTTC. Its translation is CASSLGGMGSYEQYF.

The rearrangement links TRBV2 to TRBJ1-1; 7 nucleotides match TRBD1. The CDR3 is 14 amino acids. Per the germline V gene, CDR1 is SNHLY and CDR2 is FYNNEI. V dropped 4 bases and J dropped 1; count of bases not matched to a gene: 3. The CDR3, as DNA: TGTGCCAGCAGTGTGACAGGGAGGAACACTGAAGCTTTCTTT. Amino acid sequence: CASSVTGRNTEAFF.

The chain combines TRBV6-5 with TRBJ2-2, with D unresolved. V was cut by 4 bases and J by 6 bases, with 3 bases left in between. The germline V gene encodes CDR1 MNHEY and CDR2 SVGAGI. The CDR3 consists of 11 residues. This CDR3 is CASSSAGELFF. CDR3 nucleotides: TGTGCCAGCAGTTCGGCCGGGGAGCTGTTTTTT.

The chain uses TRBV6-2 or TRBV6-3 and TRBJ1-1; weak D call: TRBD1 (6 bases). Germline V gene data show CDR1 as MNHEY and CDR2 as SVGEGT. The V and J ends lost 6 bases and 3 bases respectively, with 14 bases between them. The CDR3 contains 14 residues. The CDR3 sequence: CASSLQGYYTEAFF. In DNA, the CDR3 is TGTGCCAGCAGCCTCCAGGGGTACTACACTGAAGCTTTCTTT.

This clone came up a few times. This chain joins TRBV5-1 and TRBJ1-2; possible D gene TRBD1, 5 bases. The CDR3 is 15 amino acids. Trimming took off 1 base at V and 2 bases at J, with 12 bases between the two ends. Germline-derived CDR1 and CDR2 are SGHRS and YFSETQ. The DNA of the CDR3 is TGCGCCAGCAGCTTGAGAGCCGGGGGGAACTATGGCTACACCTTC. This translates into CASSLRAGGNYGYTF.

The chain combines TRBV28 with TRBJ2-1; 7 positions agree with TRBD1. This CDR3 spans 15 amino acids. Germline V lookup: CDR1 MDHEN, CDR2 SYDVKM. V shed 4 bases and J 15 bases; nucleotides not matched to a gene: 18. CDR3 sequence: CASSSEGRSGQSGFF. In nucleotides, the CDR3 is TGTGCCAGCAGTTCCGAAGGGAGATCGGGACAGTCGGGGTTCTTC.

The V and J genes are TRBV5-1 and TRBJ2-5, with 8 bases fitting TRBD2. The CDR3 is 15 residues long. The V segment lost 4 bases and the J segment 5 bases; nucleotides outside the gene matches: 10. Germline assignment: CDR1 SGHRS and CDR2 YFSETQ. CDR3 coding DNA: TGCGCCAGCAGCCCTGTGCGGGGGGCAGGGGAGACCCAGTACTTC. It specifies CASSPVRGAGETQYF.

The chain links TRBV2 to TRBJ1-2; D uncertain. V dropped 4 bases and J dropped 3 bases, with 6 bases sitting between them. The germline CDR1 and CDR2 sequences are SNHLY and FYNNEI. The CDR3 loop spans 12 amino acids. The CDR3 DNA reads TGTGCCAGCAGTGGGCAGGACTATGGCTACACCTTC. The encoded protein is CASSGQDYGYTF.